One sample yielded the 27 T cell receptor beta chains listed below, sequenced in a study of OX40 agonist ivuxolimab in advanced cancers. Sequencing used immunoSEQ multiplex PCR; TCRdb keeps in-frame clones, though not all of them. The sample has about 82,000 clones, 80% to 90% seen once. Here the sequenced sample was CD4+ or CD8+ T cells sorted from blood, taken in a trial of the OX40 agonist ivuxolimab. These receptors all come from an adult with an advanced solid tumor such as melanoma, head and neck, liver or kidney cancer.

The J gene is TRBJ2-3, the V gene TRBV5-4, with D perhaps matching TRBD1 (6 bases). The CDR3 covers 15 residues. Germline CDR1 is SGHNT and CDR2 is YYREEE (reference sequence). V shed 3 bases and J shed 5 bases, with 16 bases lying between them. DNA for the CDR3: TGTGCCAGCAGCTCGTTGGTGGTAGGGGGAGATACGCAGTATTTT. Protein: CASSSLVVGGDTQYF.

The chain couples TRBV5-8 to TRBJ2-1, with 11 bases fitting TRBD2. This CDR3 has 15 amino acids. Trimming took 3 bases from V and 7 from J; bases not matched to a gene: 6. Per germline, CDR1 SGHTS and CDR2 YDEGEE. CDR3 bases: TGTGCCAGCAGCTCGGGACTAGCGGAGCTAAATGAGCAGTTCTTC. This encodes CASSSGLAELNEQFF. Supplemented by reference TRBV5-8 and TRBJ2-1, the full variable domain reads EAGVTQSPTHLIKTRGQQATLRCSPISGHTSVYWYQQALGLGLQFLLWYDEGEERNRGNFPPRFSGRQFPNYSSELNVNALELEDSALYLCASSSGLAELNEQFFGPGTRLTVL.

This chain links TRBV6-5 with TRBJ2-7; 10 bases match TRBD1. The germline V gene encodes CDR1 MNHEY and CDR2 SVGAGI. The CDR3 has 16 amino acids. Unmatched junction bases numbered 6, after V lost 2 bases and J lost 2 bases. CDR3 DNA: TGTGCCAGCAGTTACCGTGGGACAGGGGACGCCTACGAGCAGTACTTC. Its translation: CASSYRGTGDAYEQYF.

J is TRBJ1-2 and V is TRBV6-5; possible D gene TRBD1, 6 bases. Trimming left V 6 bases short and J 5 bases short, with 19 bases between. The germline gives CDR1 MNHEY, CDR2 SVGAGI. The CDR3 is 15 amino acids. The CDR3 spells CASSKGGSFGYGYTF. For the CDR3, the DNA is TGTGCCAGCAGCAAGGGGGGATCCTTTGGGTATGGCTACACCTTC.

Notes on this clone: At one end the junction does not follow the germline gene, possibly because of a read error. J is TRBJ2-1 and V is TRBV11-2; 7 bases fit TRBD2. Germline loops: CDR1 SGHAT, CDR2 FQNNGV. The CDR3 is 17 amino acids. The CDR3 DNA reads as TGTGCCAGCAGCGTAGACGGCGGGAGCGGCCCCTACAATGAGCAGTTCTTC. It is translated as CASSVDGGSGPYNEQFF. Full variable domain (outside the CDR3, taken from reference TRBV11-2 and TRBJ2-1): EAGVAQSPRYKIIEKRQSVAFWCNPISGHATLYWYQQILGQGPKLLIQFQNNGVVDDSQLPKDRFSAERLKGVDSTLKIQPAKLEDSAVYLCASSVDGGSGPYNEQFFGPGTRLTVL.

The genes are TRBV7-9 and TRBJ2-6; 8 bases agree with TRBD1. Per germline, CDR1 SEHNR and CDR2 FQNEAQ (reference sequence). Losses at the gene ends were 5 bases for V and 2 bases for J; bases not matched to a gene: 11. The CDR3 has 18 amino acids. The CDR3 DNA reads TGTGCCAGCAGCCCCATAGGACAGGGCGGAACTGGGGCCAACGTCCTGACTTTC. Translating it yields CASSPIGQGGTGANVLTF.

The chain carries TRBV6-1 and TRBJ2-1, with 12 bases aligning to TRBD2. This CDR3 has 15 residues. Unmatched junction bases numbered 6, after V lost 6 bases and J lost 6 bases. Germline loops: CDR1 MNHNS, CDR2 SASEGT. In DNA, the CDR3 is TGTGCCAGCAGAGCGGGACTAGCGGGCCGCAATGAGCAGTTCTTC. It encodes CASRAGLAGRNEQFF.

The rearrangement joins TRBV2 to TRBJ1-5; 9 bases fit TRBD1. V shed 6 bases, J shed 4 bases, and the junction held 7 bases outside the gene matches. Germline values: CDR1 SNHLY, CDR2 FYNNEI. This CDR3 region has 15 residues. CDR3 coding DNA: TGTGCCAGCAGAGGACAGGGGTCGGGGAATCAGCCCCAGCATTTT. Encoded protein: CASRGQGSGNQPQHF.

V gene TRBV10-2 combines with J gene TRBJ1-1; TRBD1 might be the D (5 bases). Germline V lookup: CDR1 WSHSY, CDR2 SAAADI. This CDR3 region has 14 residues. Deletions cut 6 bases from V and 1 base from J, with 12 bases between. In nucleotides, the CDR3 is TGCGCCAGCAGCCAGGGCGTTTGGAACACTGAAGCTTTCTTT. It yields the protein CASSQGVWNTEAFF.

The chain couples TRBV10-3 to TRBJ2-2, with D maybe TRBD2 (5 bases). In germline, CDR1 is ENHRY, CDR2 SYGVKD. Trimming removed 10 bases from V and 6 bases from J, with 12 bases in between. The CDR3 length is 12 residues. CDR3 protein: CATSTRPGELFF. Written as DNA, the CDR3 is TGTGCCACATCCACTAGGCCCGGGGAGCTGTTTTTT.

This rearrangement joins TRBV2 to TRBJ1-5; D ambiguous. Trimming left V 7 bases short and J 0 bases short, with 7 bases between. CDR1 SNHLY and CDR2 FYNNEI come from the germline V gene. The length of the CDR3 is 13 residues. The CDR3 loop reads CASKGDSNQPQHF. In DNA, the CDR3 is TGTGCCAGCAAAGGTGATAGCAATCAGCCCCAGCATTTT. Full variable domain (outside the CDR3, taken from reference TRBV2 and TRBJ1-5): EPEVTQTPSHQVTQMGQEVILRCVPISNHLYFYWYRQILGQKVEFLVSFYNNEISEKSEIFDDQFSVERPDGSNFTLKIRSTKLEDSAMYFCASKGDSNQPQHFGDGTRLSIL.

The gene calls are TRBV9 and TRBJ2-6; TRBD2 is a possible D gene (5 bases). V gave up 5 bases and J gave up 0 bases, with 12 bases separating them. The length of the CDR3 is 16 residues. The germline gives CDR1 SGDLS, CDR2 YYNGEE. The CDR3 region is CASRLGESSGANVLTF. The CDR3 nucleotides are TGTGCCAGCAGGCTCGGGGAATCCTCTGGGGCCAACGTCCTGACTTTC.

The J gene is TRBJ2-1, the V gene TRBV19, with unresolved D. Germline V lookup: CDR1 LNHDA, CDR2 SQIVND (reference sequence). Trimming pared 5 bases from V and 7 bases from J, leaving 12 bases between. This CDR3 is 13 amino acids long. CDR3 in DNA: TGTGCCAGTAGTCCGGGTTTACCGAATGAGCAGTTCTTC. Amino acids: CASSPGLPNEQFF.

The V and J genes are TRBV4-1 and TRBJ2-3, with 10 bases identical to TRBD2. CDR1 and CDR2 from the germline V gene are MGHRA and YSYEKL. After removal of 3 bases from V and 1 base from J, the junction contained 7 bases not matched to a gene. There are 17 residues in the CDR3. The CDR3 is CASSHGLAELGTDTQYF. The CDR3 bases are TGCGCCAGCAGCCATGGACTAGCGGAGTTAGGCACAGATACGCAGTATTTT.

The V gene is TRBV2, the J gene TRBJ1-2, with 10 bases lining up with TRBD1. J lost 6 bases, V lost 6 bases, and 1 base had no gene match. The CDR3 length is 12 residues. Germline CDR1 and CDR2: SNHLY and FYNNEI. CDR3 in DNA: TGTGCCAGCAGGGGGACAGGGGATGGCTACACCTTC. It specifies CASRGTGDGYTF.

The rearrangement links TRBV20-1 to TRBJ2-7; D call uncertain. Trimming removed 5 bases from V and 5 bases from J, with 10 bases in between. The CDR3 extends over 11 amino acids. The germline CDR1 and CDR2 sequences are DFQATT and SNEGSKA (reference sequence). Here the CDR3 DNA reads TGCAGTGCTGCCTTTCGGGACGAGCAGTACTTC. Encoded protein: CSAAFRDEQYF.

This clone was recorded a few times. The chain recombines TRBV5-6 with TRBJ2-7, with D possibly TRBD1 on 5 matching bases. CDR1 is SGHDT, CDR2 YYEEEE, per germline. V was pared by 1 base and J by 5 bases, with 13 bases between. The CDR3 length is 14 residues. The CDR3 DNA reads as TGTGCCAGCAGCTTGTTAGGCAGGGTCAACGAGCAGTACTTC. It yields the protein CASSLLGRVNEQYF.

This sequence joins TRBV7-2 and TRBJ2-5; no reliable D call. This CDR3 contains 12 residues. Germline CDR1 SGHTA, CDR2 FQGNSA. V dropped 5 bases and J dropped 2 bases, with 6 bases sitting between them. The CDR3, as DNA: TGTGCCAGCAGCACCTTACAAGAGACCCAGTACTTC. Protein product: CASSTLQETQYF. The whole variable domain, remainder taken from reference TRBV7-2 and TRBJ2-5, is GAGVSQSPSNKVTEKGKDVELRCDPISGHTALYWYRQSLGQGLEFLIYFQGNSAPDKSGLPSDRFSAERTGGSVSTLTIQRTQQEDSAVYLCASSTLQETQYFGPGTRLLVL.

The chain employs TRBV5-1 and TRBJ2-5, with D perhaps TRBD2 (6 bases). V lost 7 bases to trimming and J lost 4 bases, with 17 bases between them. Germline CDR1 is SGHRS and CDR2 is YFSETQ. The CDR3 spans 14 residues. CDR3 in amino acids: CASEPGGFAETQYF. CDR3 sequence (DNA): TGCGCCAGCGAACCCGGGGGATTTGCAGAGACCCAGTACTTC.

This clone came up once. The chain couples TRBV5-1 to TRBJ1-1; 7 bases agree with TRBD1. Trimming at V came to 4 bases and at J to 5 bases, leaving 14 bases not matched to a gene. The CDR3 sequence is 16 residues long. Germline V lookup: CDR1 SGHRS, CDR2 YFSETQ. As DNA, the CDR3 is TGCGCCAGCAGCCCTAACCCAATGACAGGGAGTACTGAAGCTTTCTTT. Encoded protein: CASSPNPMTGSTEAFF.

The V and J genes are TRBV28 and TRBJ1-1; 8 bases are shared with TRBD1. The ends lost 5 bases at V and 3 bases at J; junction bases unmatched: 11. This CDR3 has 16 amino acids. In germline, CDR1 is MDHEN, CDR2 SYDVKM. The CDR3 sequence is CASSPTGAKGDTEAFF. In nucleotides, the CDR3 is TGTGCCAGCAGTCCGACAGGGGCTAAGGGGGACACTGAAGCTTTCTTT.

The gene calls are TRBV9 and TRBJ1-1, with 7 bases lining up with TRBD1. This CDR3 has 15 amino acids. CDR1 and CDR2 (germline): SGDLS, YYNGEE. Trimming cost V 0 bases and J 2 bases; bases outside gene matches: 4. In DNA form, the CDR3 reads TGTGCCAGCAGCGTAGTCTCAGGGGGTAACACTGAAGCTTTCTTT. Translation gives CASSVVSGGNTEAFF.

CDR3 in amino acids: CASSFKGEAFF. The CDR3 coding sequence is TGTGCCAGCAGTTTTAAGGGAGAAGCTTTCTTT. The chain joins TRBV28 to TRBJ1-1; D is undetermined. The germline CDR1 and CDR2 sequences are MDHEN and SYDVKM. Trimming removed 3 bases from V and 8 bases from J, with 7 bases in between. This CDR3 has 11 residues.

In its sample, this clone was seen a few times. The rearrangement joins TRBV6-5 to TRBJ2-2, with D tentatively TRBD1 or TRBD2 (5 bases each). Trimming removed 8 bases at V and 0 bases at J, with 13 bases between. Germline assignment: CDR1 MNHEY and CDR2 SVGAGI. The CDR3 runs to 15 residues. Written as DNA, the CDR3 is TGTGCCAGCTGCCGGGACCCCGCGAACACCGGGGAGCTGTTTTTT. Translated, it gives CASCRDPANTGELFF.

V usage is TRBV6-1 and J usage is TRBJ2-3, with TRBD2 matching over 12 bases. V was pared by 4 bases and J by 1 base, with 9 bases of the junction left unmatched. This CDR3 has 18 residues. The V gene's germline CDR1 is MNHNS and CDR2 SASEGT. CDR3 loop: CASSAAPSGRARTDTQYF. CDR3 nucleotide sequence: TGTGCCAGCAGTGCGGCACCTAGCGGGAGGGCCCGCACAGATACGCAGTATTTT.

This clone has just one count. The chain employs TRBV27 and TRBJ2-3; 8 bases map to TRBD1. After removal of 5 bases from V and 4 bases from J, the junction contained 5 bases not matched to a gene. This CDR3 has 14 amino acids. The germline CDR1 and CDR2 sequences are MNHEY and SMNVEV (reference sequence). The CDR3 DNA reads as TGTGCCAGCAGTCCCCAGGGGGCATCAGATACGCAGTATTTT. Encoded protein: CASSPQGASDTQYF.

The sample holds a few counts of this clone. This chain's CDR3 is CASIQGGREWTGELFF. The CDR3 nucleotides read TGTGCCAGCATCCAAGGAGGAAGGGAGTGGACCGGGGAGCTGTTTTTT. This chain joins TRBV7-9 and TRBJ2-2; D may be TRBD2 (5 bases). This CDR3 contains 16 residues. The V gene's germline CDR1 is SEHNR and CDR2 FQNEAQ (reference sequence). The germline V and J ends were trimmed by 7 bases and 5 bases, with 20 bases remaining between them.